This TCR beta chain was identified during a study of blood T cell repertoires in COVID-19. Here immunoSEQ multiplex PCR was the method, and the copy in TCRdb shows in-frame clones only, minus some. Of fewer than 300,000 clones in the sample, about 89% are singletons; the top ten hold about 9.3%. Germline V gene lookup returns CDR1 SGHDT and CDR2 YYEEEE. This CDR3 comprises 15 residues. V was clipped by 2 bases and J by 4 bases, with 12 bases between them. Sequenced sample: PBMCs or T cells enriched from blood (not recorded which). This rearrangement joins TRBV5-6 to TRBJ2-2; D gene ambiguous. The source of this sequence is a man in his forties or fifties who had recovered from COVID-19. CDR3 bases: TGTGCCAGCAGCTTCATGTCAGACTCCACCGGGGAGCTGTTTTTT. As protein: CASSFMSDSTGELFF.